This passage covers 7 T cell receptor beta chains from one sample sequenced in a study of blood T cells in healthy people across ages. A J-beta primer mix and a sample-barcoded 5' primer were used in a second PCR of about 7 to 12 cycles. TCRdb reprocessed the 5' RACE reads with MiXCR, giving one entry per CDR3 protein. The profile shows 500,000 to 550,000 distinct CDR3 sequences, approximately 25% of them singletons. The sample was also reused in another study, on T cells of mothers and their children.

The specimen sequenced was blood. All receptors come from a boy aged 5 to 17 in good health.

The chain employs TRBV12-3 or TRBV12-4 and TRBJ1-2, with D possibly TRBD1 on 5 matching bases. The CDR3 is made up of 13 amino acids. V lost 8 bases to trimming and J lost 8 bases, with 18 bases between them. CDR3 nucleotides: TGTGCCAGCGGCCTGGGGCAGGGAGGAGGCTACACCTTC. Amino acids: CASGLGQGGGYTF.

This clonotype came up a few times. The CDR3 here is CASSPSPASGYNEQFF. DNA for the CDR3: TGTGCCAGCAGCCCTTCCCCGGCTAGCGGATACAATGAGCAGTTCTTC. The V and J genes are TRBV6-1 and TRBJ2-1; 7 nucleotides agree with TRBD2. The CDR3 is 16 amino acids. Germline trimming cut 6 bases from V and 4 bases from J; bases unmatched to any gene: 12. Per the germline V gene, CDR1 is MNHNS and CDR2 is SASEGT.

For this clonotype: At one end the junction does not follow the germline gene, possibly because of a read error. V and J are TRBV29-1 and TRBJ2-5, with D possibly TRBD1 on 6 matching bases. Germline values: CDR1 SQVTM, CDR2 ANQGSEA. The CDR3 runs 12 residues. CDR3 in DNA: TGCAGCGTTGACAGGGGAGAGGAGACCCAATACTTC. It is translated as CSVDRGEETQYF.

This clonotype was observed a few times. The chain carries TRBV4-1 and TRBJ1-2; 7 bases match TRBD1. This CDR3 has 15 amino acids. V lost 3 bases, J lost 8 bases, and 12 bases stayed unmatched. Germline CDR1 and CDR2: MGHRA and YSYEKL. Here the CDR3 DNA reads TGCGCCAGCAGCCAGGTGACAGGGCGGGACGAGGGCTACACCTTC. It encodes CASSQVTGRDEGYTF.

This clonotype was seen many times. The J gene is TRBJ2-5, the V gene TRBV29-1; perhaps D is TRBD1 or TRBD2 (5 bases each). Germline CDR1 and CDR2: SQVTM and ANQGSEA. The V end was cut by 5 bases, the J end by 4 bases, with 17 bases between. The CDR3 has 14 amino acids. CDR3 nucleotide sequence: TGCAGCGTTAATGGCCCAGGGAGCGGAGAGACCCAGTACTTC. It codes for CSVNGPGSGETQYF.

This chain links TRBV21-1 with TRBJ2-7; the D call of TRBD1 is as the table states it, not checked on the DNA. With the DNA end fitting TRBJ2-5 better, the J assignment may be wrong. TRBV21-1 is labeled a pseudogene. The CDR3 runs to 17 residues. CDR3 nucleotides: TGTGCCAGCAGCAAAGTGCGGCAGGGGGCGTACCAAGAGACCCAGTACTTC. This translates into CASSKVRQGAYQETQYF.

The V and J genes are TRBV20-1 and TRBJ2-5; 7 bases are a match to TRBD1. In germline, CDR1 is DFQATT, CDR2 SNEGSKA (reference sequence). CDR3 size: 14 residues. The V gene end was trimmed by 3 bases and the J gene end by 4 bases; junction bases not matched to a gene: 8. The CDR3 loop is CSASPQGRRETQYF. Here the CDR3 DNA reads TGCAGTGCTAGCCCACAGGGGCGGCGAGAGACCCAGTACTTC.